Included here is one T cell receptor (beta chain) sequence, with context. CD45RO-negative, CCR7-positively selected cells formed the naive CD8 fraction, excluding terminally differentiated effector memory CD45RA+ cells. The sample comes from a study of shared clonotypes between healthy human individuals. TCRdb's copy holds only in-frame clones and misses some; the assay was immunoSEQ multiplex PCR. In the table there are about 2.1 million clones, 85% to 95% of which are singletons. V was shortened by 5 bases and J by 4 bases, with 18 bases between the two germline ends. From germline, CDR1 is SEHNR and CDR2 FQNEAQ (reference sequence). This CDR3 comprises 15 residues.

Source material: naive CD8+ T cells from PBMCs. The TCR comes from a man aged 18 to 35 in good health. Some clones in this sample may be carry-over from other donors' samples. This chain links TRBV7-9 with TRBJ2-7; possibly TRBD2 for D (6 bases). This CDR3 reads CASSGGTRPEYEQYF. In nucleotides, the CDR3 is TGTGCCAGCAGCGGAGGGACTCGGCCAGAGTACGAGCAGTACTTC.